Listed here are 3 T cell receptor beta chains from one sample, sequenced in a study of T cell repertoires in cytomegalovirus infection. These receptors have no known antigen. One entry per CDR3 protein, called by TCRdb with MiXCR from the reads. In the table there are 200,000 to 250,000 distinct CDR3 sequences, 30% to 45% of which are singletons. Sample: CD8+ T cells from cultured PBMCs, taken from culture after CMV antigen stimulation. The receptors shown here come from a human donor in good health (CMV status not recorded). Some clones in this sample may be carry-over from other donors' samples.

This clonotype was counted only a few times. The chain links TRBV12-3 or TRBV12-4 to TRBJ1-5, with 8 positions matching TRBD1. V lost 7 bases to trimming and J lost 9 bases; unmatched junction nucleotides: 11. CDR3 size: 14 residues. The CDR3 loop is CASTLTGALGPQHF. CDR3 sequence (DNA): TGTGCCAGCACCCTGACAGGGGCCCTCGGGCCCCAGCATTTT.

This clonotype was observed a handful of times. The rearrangement uses TRBV7-6 and TRBJ1-6; no clear D. Germline V gene data show CDR1 as SGHVS and CDR2 as FNYEAQ. This CDR3 region has 14 residues. The V and J ends lost 0 bases and 14 bases respectively, with 14 bases between them. CDR3 amino acids: CASSLALGTVTLHF. The CDR3 bases are TGTGCCAGCAGCTTAGCGCTGGGAACGGTTACCCTCCACTTT.

The genes are TRBV7-9 and TRBJ1-2; a weak D match, TRBD1 (5 bases). CDR1 and CDR2 from the germline V gene are SEHNR and FQNEAQ (reference sequence). This CDR3 has 16 amino acids. V was clipped by 0 bases and J by 0 bases, with 11 bases between them. CDR3 in DNA: TGTGCCAGCAGCTTAGCCCTGGGGACTCCTAACTATGGCTACACCTTC. It encodes CASSLALGTPNYGYTF.